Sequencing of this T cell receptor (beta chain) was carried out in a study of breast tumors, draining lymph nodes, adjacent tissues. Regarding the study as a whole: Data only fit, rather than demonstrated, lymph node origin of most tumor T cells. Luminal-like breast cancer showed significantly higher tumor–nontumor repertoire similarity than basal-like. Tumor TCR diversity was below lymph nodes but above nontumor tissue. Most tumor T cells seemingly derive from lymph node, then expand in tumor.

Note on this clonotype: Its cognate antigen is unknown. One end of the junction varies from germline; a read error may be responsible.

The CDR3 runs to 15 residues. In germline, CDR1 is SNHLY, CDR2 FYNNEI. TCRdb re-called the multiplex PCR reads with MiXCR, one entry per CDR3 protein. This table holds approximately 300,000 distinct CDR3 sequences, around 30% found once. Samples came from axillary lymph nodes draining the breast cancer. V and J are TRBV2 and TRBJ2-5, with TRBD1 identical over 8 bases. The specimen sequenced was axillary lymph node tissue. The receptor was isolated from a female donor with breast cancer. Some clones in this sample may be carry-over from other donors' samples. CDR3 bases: TGTGCCAGCAGGGACAGGGAGTATGGGCAAGGGACCCAGTACTTC. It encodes CASRDREYGQGTQYF.